The clone carrying this T cell receptor beta chain was seen only once. The sample originates from a study of blood T cell repertoires in COVID-19. V shed 3 bases and J shed 2 bases, with 11 bases lying between them. The CDR3 runs to 14 residues. The germline gives CDR1 SGHDT, CDR2 YYEEEE. Libraries were prepared by immunoSEQ multiplex PCR; TCRdb keeps only in-frame clonotypes and omits some of them. The sample has over 10,000 clones, under 95% seen once; the top ten hold roughly 15%. Sequenced material: peripheral blood. The receptor comes from a man between 65 and 85 years old with active COVID-19. The chain carries TRBV5-6 and TRBJ2-5; D possibly corresponds to TRBD1 (6 bases). For the CDR3, the DNA is TGTGCCAGCAGCTCGACAGGTTTGCAAGAGACCCAGTACTTC. This sequence encodes CASSSTGLQETQYF.